The 19 T cell receptor beta chains reported below all come from one sample, sequenced in a study of vaccination effects on CD4 cells after COVID-19. Only in-frame clones appear in the TCRdb table, and some are missing; sequencing was by immunoSEQ multiplex PCR. The sample includes some 14,000 clones, roughly 66% seen only once; the top ten take 33%. For these TCRs, the target antigens are not known. Sequencing was preceded by expansion of antigen-specific CD4+ T cells with viral peptide pools in the ViraFEST assay. On approximately day 9 of culture, CD4+ T cells were separated out. The infection with SARS-CoV-2 (confirmed by PCR) occurred in this person between March and December 2020. Everyone in the study got two shots of either the BNT162b2 or mRNA-1273 vaccine. The source material was CD4+ T cells from PBMCs cultured with HCoV-NL63 spike peptides, sampled after COVID-19 vaccination. The origin of the receptors is a human donor who had a prior SARS-CoV-2 infection.

V usage is TRBV6-2 or TRBV6-3 and J usage is TRBJ2-7; unclear D gene. The germline V gene has CDR1 MNHEY and CDR2 SVGEGT. Trimming stripped 6 bases from V and 0 bases from J, with 9 bases between. This CDR3 has 13 amino acids. The CDR3 DNA reads TGTGCCAGCAGCGAAGTGGCCTCCTACGAGCAGTACTTC. The encoded protein is CASSEVASYEQYF.

The chain uses TRBV2 and TRBJ2-7, with a tentative D call TRBD2 (5 bases). There are 13 residues in the CDR3. V dropped 7 bases and J dropped 2 bases, with 12 bases sitting between them. Germline V gene data show CDR1 as SNHLY and CDR2 as FYNNEI. CDR3 protein: CASKKGVTYEQYF. CDR3 sequence (DNA): TGTGCCAGCAAGAAGGGAGTCACCTACGAGCAGTACTTC.

CDR3 in amino acids: CASSSYRGAYEQYF. The CDR3 coding sequence is TGTGCCAGCAGTTCCTACAGGGGTGCCTACGAGCAGTACTTC. This chain joins TRBV27 and TRBJ2-7, with 7 nucleotides matching TRBD1. The V gene end was trimmed by 4 bases and the J gene end by 2 bases; junction bases not matched to a gene: 5. CDR1 is MNHEY, CDR2 SMNVEV, per germline (reference sequence). The CDR3 loop spans 14 amino acids.

This clone was observed a handful of times. The chain recombines TRBV11-3 with TRBJ2-7, with 10 bases fitting TRBD1. Germline V gene sequence: CDR1 SGHNT, CDR2 YENEEA. This CDR3 region has 16 residues. Trimming at V came to 0 bases and at J to 2 bases, leaving 4 bases not matched to a gene. CDR3 loop: CASSLERTGGAYEQYF. In nucleotides, the CDR3 is TGTGCCAGCAGCTTAGAGCGGACAGGGGGGGCCTACGAGCAGTACTTC.

This clone occurred a few times. The chain employs TRBV12-5 and TRBJ1-2, with D perhaps TRBD1 (6 bases). Germline V gives CDR1 LGHNT, CDR2 FRNRAP. Trimming stripped 3 bases from V and 7 bases from J, with 15 bases between. CDR3 length: 14 amino acids. CDR3 residues: CASGFFGRGRGYTF. The CDR3 DNA reads TGTGCTAGTGGTTTTTTTGGCAGGGGTCGTGGCTACACCTTC.

This chain uses TRBV7-3 with TRBJ2-1; D is ambiguous. V was pared by 4 bases and J by 5 bases, with 15 bases between. The CDR3 consists of 15 residues. Per the germline V gene, CDR1 is SGHTA and CDR2 is FQGTGA. The CDR3 protein is CASSSRADKNNEQFF. CDR3 coding DNA: TGTGCCAGCAGCTCCCGGGCCGATAAGAACAATGAGCAGTTCTTC.

This sequence joins TRBV2 and TRBJ2-7; 14 bases are a match to TRBD2. Looked up from germline, CDR1 is SNHLY and CDR2 is FYNNEI. CDR3 size: 15 residues. Trimming at V came to 5 bases and at J to 7 bases, leaving 7 bases not matched to a gene. The CDR3 sequence: CASSRLAGGPGEQYF. CDR3 nucleotide sequence: TGTGCCAGCAGTAGACTAGCGGGAGGGCCGGGGGAGCAGTACTTC.

CDR3 DNA: TGTGCCAGCAGCCCTGAACGGGGGATGAACACTGAAGCTTTCTTT. As protein: CASSPERGMNTEAFF. The rearrangement links TRBV2 to TRBJ1-1; TRBD1 might be the D (5 bases). Trimming removed 6 bases at V and 0 bases at J, with 14 bases between. CDR3 size: 15 residues. Germline-derived CDR1 and CDR2 are SNHLY and FYNNEI.

The rearrangement uses TRBV7-3 and TRBJ2-3; 7 nucleotides line up with TRBD2. J lost 0 bases, V lost 5 bases, and 5 bases had no gene match. Germline-derived CDR1 and CDR2 are SGHTA and FQGTGA. This CDR3 spans 15 amino acids. CDR3 DNA sequence: TGTGCCAGCAGCCAACGTAGCGGGAGCACAGATACGCAGTATTTT. This codes for CASSQRSGSTDTQYF.

V usage is TRBV27 and J usage is TRBJ2-6, with D perhaps TRBD2 (7 bases). In germline, CDR1 is MNHEY, CDR2 SMNVEV (reference sequence). The CDR3 length is 19 residues. The germline V and J ends were trimmed by 1 base and 0 bases, with 16 bases remaining between them. The CDR3 DNA is TGTGCCAGCAGTTTATGGGGGGGGCGGGGGAGCTCTGGGGCCAACGTCCTGACTTTC. Encoded protein: CASSLWGGRGSSGANVLTF.

The V and J genes are TRBV6-6 and TRBJ1-1; D unresolved. This CDR3 is 14 amino acids long. Germline loops: CDR1 MNHNY, CDR2 SVGAGI (reference sequence). Trimming left V 3 bases short and J 10 bases short, with 18 bases between. CDR3 sequence reads: CASSYSAFPERAFF. The DNA for the CDR3 is TGTGCCAGCAGTTATAGTGCCTTTCCTGAGCGAGCTTTCTTT.

In this sample, this clone turned up a few times. The chain recombines TRBV3-1 (or the pseudogene TRBV3-2) with TRBJ2-7, with a possible D match to TRBD1 (5 bases). This CDR3 contains 14 residues. The germline CDR1 and CDR2 sequences are LGHDT and YNNKEL (reference sequence). Trimming left V 7 bases short and J 1 base short, with 14 bases between. The CDR3 DNA follows: TGTGCCAGCAAGCAAGGGGCCTTATCCTACGAGCAGTACTTC. Translation: CASKQGALSYEQYF.

The chain links TRBV5-4 to TRBJ1-2; TRBD1 matches 9 bases. The CDR3 covers 14 residues. CDR1 is SGHNT, CDR2 YYREEE, per germline (reference sequence). V was pared by 6 bases and J by 5 bases, with 8 bases of the junction left unmatched. The CDR3 spells CASNFMTGGYGYTF. CDR3 bases: TGTGCCAGCAATTTTATGACAGGGGGATATGGCTACACCTTC. The variable domain in full, with the rest retrieved from reference TRBV5-4 and TRBJ1-2, is ETGVTQSPTHLIKTRGQQVTLRCSSQSGHNTVSWYQQALGQGPQFIFQYYREEENGRGNFPPRFSGLQFPNYSSELNVNALELDDSALYLCASNFMTGGYGYTFGSGTRLTVV.

Only a few counts were recorded for this clone. This chain joins TRBV4-1 and TRBJ1-6; D not resolved. This CDR3 is built from 15 residues. Germline-derived CDR1 and CDR2 are MGHRA and YSYEKL. The germline V and J ends were trimmed by 4 bases and 0 bases, with 7 bases remaining between them. The CDR3, as DNA: TGCGCCAGCAGCCGAAGTGGCTCCTATAATTCACCCCTCCACTTT. Translating it yields CASSRSGSYNSPLHF.

The rearrangement links TRBV9 to TRBJ2-1, with a weak D call TRBD1 (6 bases). Between the trimmed V and J ends, which lost 2 bases and 6 bases, there was a span of 9 bases. CDR3 length equals 13 residues. Germline lookup yields CDR1 SGDLS and CDR2 YYNGEE. The CDR3 DNA reads as TGTGCCAGCAGCGTTTCAGGGGCCAATGAGCAGTTCTTC. The encoded protein is CASSVSGANEQFF.

This clone appeared a single time. The chain employs TRBV3-1 (or the pseudogene TRBV3-2) and TRBJ2-7; 10 bases fit TRBD2. Germline values: CDR1 LGHDT, CDR2 YNNKEL (reference sequence). This CDR3 contains 16 residues. V was pared by 0 bases and J by 7 bases, with 9 bases of the junction left unmatched. In DNA form, the CDR3 reads TGTGCCAGCAGCCAAGATATAAGCGGGGGGGCTCGGGAGCAGTACTTC. It encodes CASSQDISGGAREQYF.

V usage is TRBV2 and J usage is TRBJ2-7; a possible D gene is TRBD1 (7 bases). This CDR3 comprises 14 residues. Germline values: CDR1 SNHLY, CDR2 FYNNEI. Trimming stripped 3 bases from V and 5 bases from J, with 14 bases between. CDR3 nucleotides: TGTGCCAGCAGTGATCGACAGGGAGGCGACGAGCAGTACTTC. Its translation is CASSDRQGGDEQYF.

This clone was detected only a few times. This rearrangement joins TRBV2 to TRBJ2-2; TRBD2 is a possible D gene (6 bases). The CDR3 has 14 residues. V was clipped by 8 bases and J by 4 bases, with 14 bases between them. Germline-derived CDR1 and CDR2 are SNHLY and FYNNEI. This CDR3 is CASSGLPFTGELFF. CDR3 nucleotide sequence: TGTGCCAGCTCGGGACTCCCCTTCACCGGGGAGCTGTTTTTT.

The chain is built from TRBV6-5 and TRBJ2-2; D may be TRBD2 (5 bases). V gave up 6 bases and J gave up 5 bases, with 10 bases separating them. The CDR3 is made up of 13 amino acids. The germline gives CDR1 MNHEY, CDR2 SVGAGI. The chain's CDR3 is CASRIASTGELFF. The CDR3, as DNA: TGTGCCAGCAGGATAGCGTCGACCGGGGAGCTGTTTTTT.